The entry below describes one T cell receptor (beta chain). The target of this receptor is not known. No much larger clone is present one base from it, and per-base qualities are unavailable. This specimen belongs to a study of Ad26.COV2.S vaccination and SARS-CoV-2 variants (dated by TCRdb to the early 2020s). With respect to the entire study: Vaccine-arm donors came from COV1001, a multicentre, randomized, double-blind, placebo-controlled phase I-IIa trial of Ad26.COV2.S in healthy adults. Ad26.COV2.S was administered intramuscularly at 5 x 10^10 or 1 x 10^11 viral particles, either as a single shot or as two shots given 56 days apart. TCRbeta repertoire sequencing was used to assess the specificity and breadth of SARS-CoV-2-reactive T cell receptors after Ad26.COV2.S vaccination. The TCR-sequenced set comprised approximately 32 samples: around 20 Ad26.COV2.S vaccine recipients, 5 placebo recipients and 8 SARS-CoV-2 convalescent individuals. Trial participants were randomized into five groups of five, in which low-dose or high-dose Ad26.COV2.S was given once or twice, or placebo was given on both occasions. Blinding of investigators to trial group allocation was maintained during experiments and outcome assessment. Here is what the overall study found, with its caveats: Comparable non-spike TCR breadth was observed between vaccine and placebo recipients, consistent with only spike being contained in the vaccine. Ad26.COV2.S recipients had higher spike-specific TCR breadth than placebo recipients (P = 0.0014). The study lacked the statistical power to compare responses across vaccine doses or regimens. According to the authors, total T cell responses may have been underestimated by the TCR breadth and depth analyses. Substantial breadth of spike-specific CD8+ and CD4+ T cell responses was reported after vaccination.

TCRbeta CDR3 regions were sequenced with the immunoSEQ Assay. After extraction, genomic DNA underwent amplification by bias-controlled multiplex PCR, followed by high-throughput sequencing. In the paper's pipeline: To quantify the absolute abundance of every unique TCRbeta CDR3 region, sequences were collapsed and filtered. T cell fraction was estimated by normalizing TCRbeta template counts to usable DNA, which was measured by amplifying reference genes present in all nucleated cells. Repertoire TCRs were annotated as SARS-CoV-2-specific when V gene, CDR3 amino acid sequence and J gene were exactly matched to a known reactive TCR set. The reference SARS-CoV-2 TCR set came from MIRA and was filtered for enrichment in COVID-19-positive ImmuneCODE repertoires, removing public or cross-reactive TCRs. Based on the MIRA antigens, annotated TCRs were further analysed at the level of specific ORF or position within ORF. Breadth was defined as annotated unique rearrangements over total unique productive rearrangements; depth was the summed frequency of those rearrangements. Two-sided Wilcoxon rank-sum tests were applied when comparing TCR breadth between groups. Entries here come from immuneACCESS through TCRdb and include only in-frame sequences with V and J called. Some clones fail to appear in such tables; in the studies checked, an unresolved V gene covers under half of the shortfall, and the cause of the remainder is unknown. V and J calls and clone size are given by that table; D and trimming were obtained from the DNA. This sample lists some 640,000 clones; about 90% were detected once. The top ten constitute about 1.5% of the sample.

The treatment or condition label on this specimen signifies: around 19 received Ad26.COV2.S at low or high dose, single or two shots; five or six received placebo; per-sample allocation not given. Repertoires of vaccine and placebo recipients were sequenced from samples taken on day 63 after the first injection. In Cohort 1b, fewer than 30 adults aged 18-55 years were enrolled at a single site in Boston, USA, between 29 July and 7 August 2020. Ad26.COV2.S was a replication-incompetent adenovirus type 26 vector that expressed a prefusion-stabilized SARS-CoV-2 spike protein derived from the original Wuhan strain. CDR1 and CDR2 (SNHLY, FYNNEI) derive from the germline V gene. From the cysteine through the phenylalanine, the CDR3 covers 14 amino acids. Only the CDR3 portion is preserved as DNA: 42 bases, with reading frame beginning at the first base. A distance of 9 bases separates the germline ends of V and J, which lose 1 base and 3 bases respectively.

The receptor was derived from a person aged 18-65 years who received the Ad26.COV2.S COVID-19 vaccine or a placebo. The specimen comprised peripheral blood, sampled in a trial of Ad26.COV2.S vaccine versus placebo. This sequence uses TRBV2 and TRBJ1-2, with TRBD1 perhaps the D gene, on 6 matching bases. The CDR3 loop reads CASSEDRADYGYTF. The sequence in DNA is TGTGCCAGCAGTGAAGACAGGGCGGACTATGGCTACACCTTC.